Listed here is a single T cell receptor (beta chain). At one of its ends the junction is not consistent with the germline gene, which may arise from a read error. The CDR3 is made up of 16 amino acids. Germline assignment: CDR1 SGHNT and CDR2 YYREEE (reference sequence). The data were produced by immunoSEQ multiplex PCR, yet TCRdb's version contains in-frame clones alone and is incomplete. The table has 77,000 or so clones, about nine tenths seen once. The record originates from a study of OX40 agonist ivuxolimab in advanced cancers. Sequenced here: CD4+ or CD8+ T cells sorted from blood, sampled in a trial of the OX40 agonist ivuxolimab. The clonotype was recovered from an adult with an advanced solid tumor such as melanoma, head and neck, liver or kidney cancer. V is TRBV5-4 and J is TRBJ1-2; 7 nucleotides match TRBD1. The CDR3 sequence is CASSQEGAGQSYGYTF. The CDR3 DNA reads TGCGCCAGCAGCCAAGAAGGAGCGGGACAGTCCTATGGCTACACCTTC.